The clone carrying this TCR beta chain occurred once. Its antigen remains unknown. Relative to the germline gene, one junction end is altered; a read error may explain this. This CDR3 comprises 16 residues. This sample was taken from a study of tumor-infiltrating lymphocytes in primary liver carcinoma. Whole-study results and caveats: The overlap of tumor-adjacent and tumor-blood pairs was smaller than that of tumor region pairs.

Co-extracting RNA and DNA was done with roughly 17-31 mg of unsorted bulk tissue as input. Production of TCR beta cDNA used around 460 ng total RNA together with a constant-region primer. Amplification in three nested multiplex PCR rounds with slightly modified ARM-PCR gave rise to TCR beta libraries. Investigators reported that the first two PCR rounds, at around 11 cycles each, used TRBV1-TRBV30 forward primers with a C-beta reverse primer. MiXCR was run by TCRdb on the multiplex PCR reads, yielding one entry per CDR3 protein. The repertoire holds 90,000 to 150,000 distinct CDR3 sequences, with approximately 71% as singletons.

Sequencing was carried out using tumor-adjacent normal liver tissue. The clonotype originates from a woman in her sixties with primary liver carcinoma and hepatitis B virus infection. This chain links TRBV12-3 or TRBV12-4 with TRBJ2-3; D may be TRBD2 (5 bases). The CDR3 is CSSSLLRDSSTHTQYF. CDR3 DNA: TGTTCCAGCAGTTTGCTGAGAGACTCTAGCACACATACGCAGTATTTT.